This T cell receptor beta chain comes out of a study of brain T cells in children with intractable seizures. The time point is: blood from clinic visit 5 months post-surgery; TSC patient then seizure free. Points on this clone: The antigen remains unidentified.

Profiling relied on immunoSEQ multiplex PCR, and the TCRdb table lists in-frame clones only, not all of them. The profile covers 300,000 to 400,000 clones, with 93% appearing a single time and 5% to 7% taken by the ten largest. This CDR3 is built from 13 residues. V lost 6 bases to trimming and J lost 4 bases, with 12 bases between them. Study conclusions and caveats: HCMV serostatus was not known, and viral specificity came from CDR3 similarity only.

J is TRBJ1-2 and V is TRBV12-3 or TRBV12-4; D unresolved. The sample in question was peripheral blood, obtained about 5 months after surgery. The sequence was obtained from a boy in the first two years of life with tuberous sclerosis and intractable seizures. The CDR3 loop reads CASSSNPLYGYTF. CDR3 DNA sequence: TGTGCCAGCAGCTCTAACCCACTCTATGGCTACACCTTC.